This entry describes one TCR beta chain. How the authors handled the data: Reference gene primer amplification gave estimated nucleated cell counts. TCRdb keeps only in-frame clones here, not all; method: immunoSEQ multiplex PCR. Clone size and the V and J calls come from that table; the DNA yielded D and trimming. The sample yields about 150,000 clones, 80% seen once. CDR3 length: 13 amino acids. V was clipped by 10 bases and J by 3 bases, with 13 bases between them. The germline V gene encodes CDR1 ENHRY and CDR2 SYGVKD. This specimen comes from a study of blood T cell repertoires in COVID-19. Overall study context: The origin of the acute and convalescent COVID-19 samples was the United States, Italy and Spain. PBMCs, B-cell-depleted T cells, or T cells were the source of the cDNA or gDNA that made up the material.

Sequencing was performed on peripheral blood. The V and J genes are TRBV10-3 and TRBJ2-1; possible D gene TRBD2, 6 bases. The source is a man aged 60-69 years with acute or convalescent COVID-19. The CDR3: CATASEIYNEQFF. CDR3 coding DNA: TGTGCCACCGCTAGCGAGATCTACAATGAGCAGTTCTTC.